The 10 T cell receptor beta chains presented below share a single source sample, sequenced in a study of T cell repertoires in cytomegalovirus infection. These TCRs are of unknown antigen specificity. Each CDR3 protein is one row after TCRdb ran MiXCR on the reads. The table includes approximately 470,000 distinct CDR3 sequences, about 44% detected once. The sample in question was cultured PBMCs, obtained from culture after CMV antigen stimulation. The receptors were gathered from a human donor in good health (CMV status not recorded). Some clones in this sample may be carry-over from other donors' samples.

The chain couples TRBV7-6 to TRBJ2-1; the match to TRBD2 covers 7 bases. Per the germline V gene, CDR1 is SGHVS and CDR2 is FNYEAQ. The CDR3 spans 16 residues. With V trimmed by 3 bases and J by 4 bases, 9 bases remained unmatched. The CDR3 spells CASSFPLADRYNEQFF. The CDR3 region has the DNA TGTGCCAGCAGCTTCCCTCTAGCGGACCGTTACAATGAGCAGTTCTTC.

This clonotype was seen a handful of times. The chain combines TRBV7-8 with TRBJ2-2; either TRBD1 or TRBD2 may supply D (8 bases each). Germline V gene lookup returns CDR1 SGHVS and CDR2 FQNEAQ. This CDR3 has 17 residues. V lost 1 base to trimming and J lost 3 bases, with 15 bases between them. The CDR3 is CASSLVDRGLDTGELFF. The CDR3 DNA sequence: TGTGCCAGCAGCTTAGTTGACAGGGGACTAGACACCGGGGAGCTGTTTTTT.

J is TRBJ1-1 and V is TRBV12-3 or TRBV12-4; maybe TRBD1 (5 bases). The CDR3 contains 16 residues. Trimming pared 0 bases from V and 1 base from J, leaving 12 bases between. CDR3 bases: TGTGCCAGCAGTTTAGCCACGGGACGGGGGAACACTGAAGCTTTCTTT. This encodes CASSLATGRGNTEAFF.

The chain recombines TRBV3-1 with TRBJ1-1; perhaps TRBD1 as D (6 bases). The CDR3 is 14 residues long. V was clipped by 0 bases and J by 7 bases, with 12 bases between them. CDR1 LGHDT and CDR2 YNNKEL come from the germline V gene (reference sequence). CDR3 region: CASSQEGGVSEAFF. The CDR3 DNA follows: TGTGCCAGCAGCCAAGAAGGGGGGGTCAGTGAAGCTTTCTTT.

A word on this clonotype: One end of the junction is discordant with germline, which a read error may explain. V and J are TRBV7-8 and TRBJ1-5; no firm D call. This CDR3 is built from 21 residues. CDR1 is SGHVS and CDR2 is FQNEAQ in the germline V gene. CDR3 coding DNA: TGTGCCAGCAGCAAAAAGAGACTCGGGCAGACGACCGACTTTCGGGATCAGCACCAGCATTTT. Encoded protein: CASSKKRLGQTTDFRDQHQHF.

V and J are TRBV4-2 and TRBJ2-5; TRBD1 matches 8 bases. Looked up from germline, CDR1 is LGHNA and CDR2 is YNFKEQ. The CDR3 sequence is 14 residues long. The junction had 3 bases not matched to a gene; V was cut back by 1 base and J by 5 bases. In DNA form, the CDR3 reads TGTGCCAGCAGCCAAGGGACAGGGAGGGAGACCCAGTACTTC. Translating it yields CASSQGTGRETQYF.

The genes are TRBV27 and TRBJ2-4; D gene uncertain. The CDR3 covers 17 residues. V was trimmed by 1 base and J by 3 bases, leaving 16 bases between them. Germline CDR1 reads MNHEY; CDR2 reads SMNVEV (reference sequence). CDR3 in amino acids: CASSLLGFGRNKNIQYF. CDR3 coding DNA: TGTGCCAGCAGTTTATTAGGTTTCGGACGCAACAAAAACATTCAGTACTTC.

V gene TRBV7-2 combines with J gene TRBJ1-1; TRBD1 agrees at 9 bases. V was pared by 4 bases and J by 3 bases, with 9 bases of the junction left unmatched. Germline V gives CDR1 SGHTA, CDR2 FQGNSA. The CDR3 has 16 amino acids. The CDR3: CASSSQGARYYTEAFF. The CDR3 DNA reads TGTGCCAGCAGCTCACAGGGGGCCCGCTACTACACTGAAGCTTTCTTT. Based on the CDR3 plus reference TRBV7-2 and TRBJ1-1, the full variable domain is GAGVSQSPSNKVTEKGKDVELRCDPISGHTALYWYRQSLGQGLEFLIYFQGNSAPDKSGLPSDRFSAERTGGSVSTLTIQRTQQEDSAVYLCASSSQGARYYTEAFFGQGTRLTVV.

The gene calls are TRBV28 and TRBJ1-4; no clear D. Germline CDR1 and CDR2: MDHEN and SYDVKM. The CDR3 sequence is 14 residues long. V gave up 6 bases and J gave up 2 bases, with 10 bases separating them. The CDR3, as DNA: TGTGCCAGCAGCATCAGGCATACTAATGAAAAACTGTTTTTT. Its protein is CASSIRHTNEKLFF. Complete variable domain (other parts from reference TRBV28 and TRBJ1-4): DVKVTQSSRYLVKRTGEKVFLECVQDMDHENMFWYRQDPGLGLRLIYFSYDVKMKEKGDIPEGYSVSREKKERFSLILESASTNQTSMYLCASSIRHTNEKLFFGSGTQLSVL.

This clonotype occurred a few times. V and J are TRBV2 and TRBJ2-5, with TRBD2 matching 8 bases. Looked up from germline, CDR1 is SNHLY and CDR2 is FYNNEI. Unmatched junction bases numbered 6, after V lost 8 bases and J lost 1 base. This CDR3 contains 14 residues. The CDR3 DNA reads TGTGCCAGCTTACTAGCGGCCCTCCAAGAGACCCAGTACTTC. This gives the protein CASLLAALQETQYF. Looking up the rest from reference TRBV2 and TRBJ2-5 gives the full variable domain: EPEVTQTPSHQVTQMGQEVILRCVPISNHLYFYWYRQILGQKVEFLVSFYNNEISEKSEIFDDQFSVERPDGSNFTLKIRSTKLEDSAMYFCASLLAALQETQYFGPGTRLLVL.